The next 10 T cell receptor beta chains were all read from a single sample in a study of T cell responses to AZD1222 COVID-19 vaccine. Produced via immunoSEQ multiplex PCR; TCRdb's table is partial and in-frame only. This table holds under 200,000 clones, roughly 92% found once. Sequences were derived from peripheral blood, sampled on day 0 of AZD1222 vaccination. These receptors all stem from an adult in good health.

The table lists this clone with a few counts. DNA of the CDR3: TGTGCCAGCAAAGGGGGGGTGGGTTCACCCCTCCACTTT. It yields the protein CASKGGVGSPLHF. The rearrangement links TRBV27 to TRBJ1-6; a possible D gene is TRBD1 (6 bases). V dropped 7 bases and J dropped 9 bases, with 13 bases sitting between them. Germline loops: CDR1 MNHEY, CDR2 SMNVEV (reference sequence). The CDR3 has 13 amino acids.

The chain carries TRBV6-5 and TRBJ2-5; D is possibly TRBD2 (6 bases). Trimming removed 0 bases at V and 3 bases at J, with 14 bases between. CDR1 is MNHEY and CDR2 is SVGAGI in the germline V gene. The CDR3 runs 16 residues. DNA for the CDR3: TGTGCCAGCAGTTACTCGGGATCCGGGACTGAAGAGACCCAGTACTTC. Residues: CASSYSGSGTEETQYF.

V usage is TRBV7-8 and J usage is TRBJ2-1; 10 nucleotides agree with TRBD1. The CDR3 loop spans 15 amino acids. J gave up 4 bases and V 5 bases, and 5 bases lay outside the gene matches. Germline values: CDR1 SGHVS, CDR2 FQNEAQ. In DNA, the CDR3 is TGTGCCAGCAGCCCACGGGACAGGGGATACAATGAGCAGTTCTTC. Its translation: CASSPRDRGYNEQFF.

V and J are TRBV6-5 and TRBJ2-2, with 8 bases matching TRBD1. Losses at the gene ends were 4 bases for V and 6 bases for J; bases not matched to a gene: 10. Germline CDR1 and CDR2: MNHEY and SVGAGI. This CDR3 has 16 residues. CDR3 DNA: TGTGCCAGCAGTTTCGGGCGGCAGGGGGCATCCGGGGAGCTGTTTTTT. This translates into CASSFGRQGASGELFF.

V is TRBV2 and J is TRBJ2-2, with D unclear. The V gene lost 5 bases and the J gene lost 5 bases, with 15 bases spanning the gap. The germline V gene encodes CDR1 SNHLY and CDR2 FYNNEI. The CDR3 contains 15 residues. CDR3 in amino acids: CASSFRALGTGELFF. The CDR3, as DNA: TGTGCCAGCAGTTTCCGGGCCTTAGGAACCGGGGAGCTGTTTTTT.

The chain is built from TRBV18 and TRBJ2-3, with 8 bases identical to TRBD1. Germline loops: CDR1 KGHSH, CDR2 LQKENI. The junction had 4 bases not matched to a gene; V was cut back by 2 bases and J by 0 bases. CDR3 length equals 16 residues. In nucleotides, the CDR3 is TGTGCCAGCTCACCATTTCGGGACAGGAGCACAGATACGCAGTATTTT. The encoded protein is CASSPFRDRSTDTQYF.

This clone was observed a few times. In nucleotides, the CDR3 is TGTGCCAGCCCTCCCCCAAGACGGCTGAATCAGCCCCAGCATTTT. Protein product: CASPPPRRLNQPQHF. This chain joins TRBV6-5 and TRBJ1-5; no firm D call. The CDR3 is 15 residues long. V was clipped by 8 bases and J by 4 bases, with 18 bases between them. The germline CDR1 and CDR2 sequences are MNHEY and SVGAGI.

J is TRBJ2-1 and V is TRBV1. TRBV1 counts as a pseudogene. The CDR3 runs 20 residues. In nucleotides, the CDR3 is TGCACCAGCAGCCACTTCAGAATCTACACCGGGACCCCCACCTACAATGAGCAGTTCTTC. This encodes CTSSHFRIYTGTPTYNEQFF.

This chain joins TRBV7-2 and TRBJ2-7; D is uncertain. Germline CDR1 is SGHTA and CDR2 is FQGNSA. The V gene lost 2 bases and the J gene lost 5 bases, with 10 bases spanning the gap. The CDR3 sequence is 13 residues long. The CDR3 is CASSLIPTNEQYF. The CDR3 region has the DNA TGTGCCAGCAGCTTAATACCTACTAACGAGCAGTACTTC. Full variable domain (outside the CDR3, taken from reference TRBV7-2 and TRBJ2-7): GAGVSQSPSNKVTEKGKDVELRCDPISGHTALYWYRQSLGQGLEFLIYFQGNSAPDKSGLPSDRFSAERTGGSVSTLTIQRTQQEDSAVYLCASSLIPTNEQYFGPGTRLTVT.

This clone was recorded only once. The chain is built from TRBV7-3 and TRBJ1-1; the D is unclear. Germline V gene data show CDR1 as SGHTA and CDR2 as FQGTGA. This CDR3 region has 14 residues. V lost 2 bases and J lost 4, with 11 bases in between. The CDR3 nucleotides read TGTGCCAGCAGCTTAGACATGTGGTCCACTGAAGCTTTCTTT. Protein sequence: CASSLDMWSTEAFF.